This T cell receptor beta chain was obtained from a study of shared T cell receptors in the human thymus. As for this clone: Other DNA sequences from this sample encode an identical CDR3 as well.

Data came from immunoSEQ multiplex PCR; TCRdb stores just in-frame clones and leaves some out. Among about 660,000 clones listed, over 75% were seen once. In germline, CDR1 is SEHNR, CDR2 FQNEAQ (reference sequence). V was trimmed by 2 bases and J by 5 bases, leaving 6 bases between them. The CDR3 contains 12 residues. This sample also belongs to another study, concerning human thymus T cells. That source adds: Resected material from corrective heart surgery provided the thymus tissue analysed.

Sample: thymocytes. This clonotype originated in a boy in the first two years of life with a congenital heart defect. This chain connects TRBV7-9 to TRBJ1-2, with D unresolved. CDR3 loop: CASSLRGYGYTF. In nucleotides, the CDR3 is TGTGCCAGCAGCTTACGAGGGTATGGCTACACCTTC.